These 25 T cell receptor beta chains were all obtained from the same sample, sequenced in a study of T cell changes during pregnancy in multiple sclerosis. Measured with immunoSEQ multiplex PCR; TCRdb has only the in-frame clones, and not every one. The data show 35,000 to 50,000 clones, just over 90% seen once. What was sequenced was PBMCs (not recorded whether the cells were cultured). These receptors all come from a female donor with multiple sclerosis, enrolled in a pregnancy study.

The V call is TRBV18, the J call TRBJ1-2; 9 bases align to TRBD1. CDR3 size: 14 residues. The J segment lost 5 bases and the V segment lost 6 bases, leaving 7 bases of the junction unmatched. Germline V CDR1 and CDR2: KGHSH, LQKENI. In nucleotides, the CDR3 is TGTGCCAGCTCTCAAGAACAGGGGGCTTATGGCTACACCTTC. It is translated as CASSQEQGAYGYTF.

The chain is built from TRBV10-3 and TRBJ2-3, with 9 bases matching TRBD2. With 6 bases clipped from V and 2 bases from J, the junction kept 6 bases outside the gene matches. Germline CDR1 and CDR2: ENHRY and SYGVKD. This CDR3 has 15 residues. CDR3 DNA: TGTGCCATCAGGGGGACTAGCCAACCCACAGATACGCAGTATTTT. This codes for CAIRGTSQPTDTQYF.

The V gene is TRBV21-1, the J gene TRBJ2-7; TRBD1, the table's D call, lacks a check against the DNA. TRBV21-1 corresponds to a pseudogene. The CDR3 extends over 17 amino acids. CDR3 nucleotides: TGTGCCAGCAGCGACAGGGACAGGGGGATCGGCGCCCACGAGCAGTACTTC. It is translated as CASSDRDRGIGAHEQYF.

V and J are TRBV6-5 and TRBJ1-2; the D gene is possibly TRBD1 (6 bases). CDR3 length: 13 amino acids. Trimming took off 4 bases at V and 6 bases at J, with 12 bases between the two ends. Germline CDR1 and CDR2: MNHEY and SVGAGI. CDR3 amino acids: CASSWTAQDGYTF. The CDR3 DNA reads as TGTGCCAGCAGTTGGACAGCGCAGGATGGCTACACCTTC.

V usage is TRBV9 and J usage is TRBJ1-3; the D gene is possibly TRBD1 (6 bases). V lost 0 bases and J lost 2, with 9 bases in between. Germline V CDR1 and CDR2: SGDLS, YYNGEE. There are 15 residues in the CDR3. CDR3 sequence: CASSVAGGPGNTIYF. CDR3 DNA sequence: TGTGCCAGCAGCGTAGCTGGGGGCCCTGGAAACACCATATATTTT.

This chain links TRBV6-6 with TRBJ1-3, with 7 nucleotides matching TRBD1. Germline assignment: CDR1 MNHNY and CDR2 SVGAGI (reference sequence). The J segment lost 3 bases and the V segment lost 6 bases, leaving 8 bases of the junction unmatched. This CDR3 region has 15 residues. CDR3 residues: CASSPIGGGGNTIYF. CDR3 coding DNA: TGTGCCAGCAGCCCCATAGGGGGCGGTGGAAACACCATATATTTT.

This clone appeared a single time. The CDR3 nucleotides read TGTGCCAGCAGCTTGACGGCAGGCGGTCGGGGCTACACCTTC. It is translated as CASSLTAGGRGYTF. This chain joins TRBV5-4 and TRBJ1-2; no clear D. The CDR3 length is 14 residues. V lost 1 base and J lost 8, with 15 bases in between. Looked up from germline, CDR1 is SGHNT and CDR2 is YYREEE (reference sequence).

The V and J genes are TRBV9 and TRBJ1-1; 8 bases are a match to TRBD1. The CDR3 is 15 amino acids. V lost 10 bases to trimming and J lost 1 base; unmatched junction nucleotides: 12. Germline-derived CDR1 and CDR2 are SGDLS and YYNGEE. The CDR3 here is CASQGVGPTNTEAFF. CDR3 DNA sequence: TGTGCCTCACAGGGGGTGGGCCCCACGAACACTGAAGCTTTCTTT.

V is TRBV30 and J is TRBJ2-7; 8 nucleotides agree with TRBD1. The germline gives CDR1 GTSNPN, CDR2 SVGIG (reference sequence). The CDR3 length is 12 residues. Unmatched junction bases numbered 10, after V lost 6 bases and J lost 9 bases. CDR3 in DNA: TGTGCCTGCTCTCAGGGGGCTAGCGTGCAGTACTTC. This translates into CACSQGASVQYF.

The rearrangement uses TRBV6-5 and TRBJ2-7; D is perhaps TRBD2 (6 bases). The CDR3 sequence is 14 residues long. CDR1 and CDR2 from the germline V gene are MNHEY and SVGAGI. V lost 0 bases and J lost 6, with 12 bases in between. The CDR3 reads CASSYSSGVVEQYF. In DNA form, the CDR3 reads TGTGCCAGCAGTTACTCGTCGGGAGTGGTCGAGCAGTACTTC.

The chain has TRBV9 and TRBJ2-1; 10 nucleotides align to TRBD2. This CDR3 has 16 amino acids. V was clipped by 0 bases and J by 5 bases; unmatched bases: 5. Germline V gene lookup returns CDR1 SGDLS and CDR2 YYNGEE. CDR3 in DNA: TGTGCCAGCAGCGTAGGGCTAGCGGGAGTAAACAATGAGCAGTTCTTC. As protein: CASSVGLAGVNNEQFF.

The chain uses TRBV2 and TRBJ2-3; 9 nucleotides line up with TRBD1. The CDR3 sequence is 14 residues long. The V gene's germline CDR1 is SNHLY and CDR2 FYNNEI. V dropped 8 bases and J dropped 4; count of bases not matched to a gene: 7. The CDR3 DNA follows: TGTGCCAGCCTTTCGGGACAGGGATCAGATACGCAGTATTTT. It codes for CASLSGQGSDTQYF.

The CDR3 loop reads CASRHISGRGDTQYF. The CDR3 DNA follows: TGTGCCAGCAGACACATTAGCGGGAGAGGGGATACGCAGTATTTT. The chain couples TRBV11-2 to TRBJ2-3, with 9 positions matching TRBD2. After removal of 6 bases from V and 6 bases from J, the junction contained 10 bases not matched to a gene. Germline V CDR1 and CDR2: SGHAT, FQNNGV. The CDR3 covers 15 residues.

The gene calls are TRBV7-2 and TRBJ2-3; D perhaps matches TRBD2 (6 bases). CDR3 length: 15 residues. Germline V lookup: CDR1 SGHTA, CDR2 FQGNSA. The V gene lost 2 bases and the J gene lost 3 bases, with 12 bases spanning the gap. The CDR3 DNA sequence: TGTGCCAGCAGCTTATACGGGAGTAATACAGATACGCAGTATTTT. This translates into CASSLYGSNTDTQYF.

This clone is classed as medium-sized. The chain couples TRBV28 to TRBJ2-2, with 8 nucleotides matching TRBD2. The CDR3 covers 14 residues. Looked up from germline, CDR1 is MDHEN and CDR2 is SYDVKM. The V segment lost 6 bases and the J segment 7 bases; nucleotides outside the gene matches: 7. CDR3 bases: TGTGCCAGCAGCAAGACTAGCGCGAGCGGGGAGCTGTTTTTT. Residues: CASSKTSASGELFF.

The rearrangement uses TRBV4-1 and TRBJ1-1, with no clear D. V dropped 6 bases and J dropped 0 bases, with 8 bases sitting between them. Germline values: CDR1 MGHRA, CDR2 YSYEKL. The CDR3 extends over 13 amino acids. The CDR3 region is CASRGELNTEAFF. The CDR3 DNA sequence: TGCGCCAGCAGGGGAGAATTGAACACTGAAGCTTTCTTT.

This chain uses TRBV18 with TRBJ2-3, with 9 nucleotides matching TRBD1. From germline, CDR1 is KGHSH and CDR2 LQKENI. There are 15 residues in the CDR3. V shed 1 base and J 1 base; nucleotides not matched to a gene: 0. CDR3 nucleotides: TGTGCCAGCTCACCACGGACAGGGGGCACAGATACGCAGTATTTT. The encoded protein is CASSPRTGGTDTQYF. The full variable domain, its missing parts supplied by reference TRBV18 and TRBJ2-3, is NAGVMQNPRHLVRRRGQEARLRCSPMKGHSHVYWYRQLPEEGLKFMVYLQKENIIDESGMPKERFSAEFPKEGPSILRIQQVVRGDSAAYFCASSPRTGGTDTQYFGPGTRLTVL.

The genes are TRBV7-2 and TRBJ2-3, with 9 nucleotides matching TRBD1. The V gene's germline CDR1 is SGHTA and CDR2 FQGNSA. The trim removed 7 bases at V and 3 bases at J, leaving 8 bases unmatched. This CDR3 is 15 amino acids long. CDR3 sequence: CASTRTGVGTDTQYF. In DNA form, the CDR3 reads TGTGCCAGCACCCGGACAGGGGTCGGTACAGATACGCAGTATTTT.

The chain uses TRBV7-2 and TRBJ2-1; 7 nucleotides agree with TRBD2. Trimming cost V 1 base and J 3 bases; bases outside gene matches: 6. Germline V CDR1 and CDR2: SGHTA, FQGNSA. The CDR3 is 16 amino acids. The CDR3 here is CASSLDSASGYNEQFF. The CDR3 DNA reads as TGTGCCAGCAGCTTAGATTCGGCTAGCGGCTACAATGAGCAGTTCTTC.

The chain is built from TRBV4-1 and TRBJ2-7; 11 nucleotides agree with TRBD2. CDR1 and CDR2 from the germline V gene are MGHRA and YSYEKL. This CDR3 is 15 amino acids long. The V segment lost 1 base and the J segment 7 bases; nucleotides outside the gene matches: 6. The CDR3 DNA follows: TGCGCCAGCAGCCAAGTCCAACTAGCGGGAGTTGAGCAGTACTTC. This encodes CASSQVQLAGVEQYF.

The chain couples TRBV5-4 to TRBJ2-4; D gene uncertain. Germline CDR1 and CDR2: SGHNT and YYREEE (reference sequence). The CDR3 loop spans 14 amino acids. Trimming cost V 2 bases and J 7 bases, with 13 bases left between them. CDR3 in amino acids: CASSFNRLENIQYF. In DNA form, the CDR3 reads TGTGCCAGCAGCTTTAATAGACTGGAGAACATTCAGTACTTC.

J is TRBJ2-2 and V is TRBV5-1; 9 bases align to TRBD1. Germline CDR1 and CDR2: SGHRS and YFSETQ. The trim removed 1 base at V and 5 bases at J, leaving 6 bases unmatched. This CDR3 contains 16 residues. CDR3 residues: CASSLWDRVGTGELFF. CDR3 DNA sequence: TGCGCCAGCAGCTTGTGGGACAGGGTAGGAACCGGGGAGCTGTTTTTT.

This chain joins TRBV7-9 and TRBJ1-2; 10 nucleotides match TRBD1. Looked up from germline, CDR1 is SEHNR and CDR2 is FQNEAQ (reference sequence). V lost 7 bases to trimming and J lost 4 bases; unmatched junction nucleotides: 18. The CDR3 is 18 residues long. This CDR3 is CASTTLGTGASMSYGYTF. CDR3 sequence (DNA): TGTGCCAGCACCACCCTCGGGACAGGGGCCTCGATGAGCTATGGCTACACCTTC.

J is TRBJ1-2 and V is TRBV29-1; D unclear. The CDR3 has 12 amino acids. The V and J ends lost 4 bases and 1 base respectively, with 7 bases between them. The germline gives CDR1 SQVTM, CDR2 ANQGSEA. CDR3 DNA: TGCAGCGTTGTCGAGGGTAACTATGGCTACACCTTC. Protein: CSVVEGNYGYTF.

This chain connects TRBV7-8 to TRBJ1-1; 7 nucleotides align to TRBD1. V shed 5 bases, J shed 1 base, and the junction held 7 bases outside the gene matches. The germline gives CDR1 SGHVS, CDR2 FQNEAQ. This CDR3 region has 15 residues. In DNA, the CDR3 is TGTGCCAGCAGCCCCCTCGGGACAGCGAACACTGAAGCTTTCTTT. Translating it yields CASSPLGTANTEAFF.